The rows below give T cell receptor beta chains drawn from one sample of a study of T-cell memory formation after mild COVID-19. From the 5' RACE reads, TCRdb called clonotypes with MiXCR, one entry per CDR3 protein. The sample gives about 560,000 distinct CDR3 sequences, around 17% of which show up once; approximately 12% is in the top ten. Sequenced input: PBMCs or a T cell subset sorted from them (not recorded which). These receptors all stem from an adult woman who had mild COVID-19 (a few samples of this study predate the infection). Cell type and time point are not known. Each CDR3 is given with its conserved first and last residue. The D gene is left open where the match is weak. Size values are once, few and many counts, or a class for expanded clones, and some rows have none.

size | D | J | V | CDR3 | DNA
- | TRBD1 | TRBJ1-3 | TRBV6-5 | CASSYSLQGNTIYF | TGTGCCAGCAGTTACTCGTTACAGGGGAACACCATATATTTT
few | - | TRBJ1-1 | TRBV3-1 | CASSQDRIEAFF | TGTGCCAGCAGCCAAGACAGGATTGAAGCTTTCTTT
- | - | TRBJ1-2 | TRBV6-5 | CASYINGGYTF | TGTGCCAGCTACATCAACGGTGGCTACACCTTC
many | - | TRBJ2-3 | TRBV7-9 | CASSSRGDTQYF | TGTGCCAGCAGCTCCAGGGGAGATACGCAGTATTTT
many | - | TRBJ2-1 | TRBV27 | CASSSRDQISYNEQFF | TGTGCCAGCAGTTCCCGGGACCAGATCTCCTACAATGAGCAGTTCTTC
- | - | TRBJ2-7 | TRBV7-9 | CASSTHSEQYF | TGTGCCAGCAGCACCCACTCGGAGCAGTACTTC
- | TRBD1 | TRBJ2-7 | TRBV7-6 | CASSLTDRVHEQYF | TGTGCCAGCAGCTTGACGGACAGGGTGCACGAGCAGTACTTC
- | TRBD1 | TRBJ2-1 | TRBV4-1 | CASSRRDRDGNEQFF | TGCGCCAGCAGCCGTAGGGACAGGGATGGCAATGAGCAGTTCTTC
few | - | TRBJ1-6 | TRBV7-9 | CASSVAGRGNSPLHF | TGTGCCAGCAGCGTGGCAGGCCGGGGGAATTCACCCCTCCACTTT
- | - | TRBJ1-6 | TRBV4-3 | CASSQFRGEGGRSPLHF | TGCGCCAGCAGCCAATTCCGCGGGGAGGGAGGCCGTTCACCCCTCCACTTT
- | - | TRBJ2-1 | TRBV18 | CASSPISTGFNNEQFF | TGTGCCAGCTCACCAATTAGTACGGGGTTCAACAATGAGCAGTTCTTC
- | - | TRBJ2-4 | TRBV6-1 | CASSESGNIQYF | TGTGCCAGCAGTGAATCCGGGAACATTCAGTACTTC
- | - | TRBJ1-1 | TRBV4-3 | CASSQEWHSGTEAFF | TGCGCCAGCAGCCAAGAGTGGCACAGTGGGACTGAAGCTTTCTTT
- | - | TRBJ2-5 | TRBV6-2/TRBV6-3 | CASSYSHRDETQYF | TGTGCCAGCAGTTACTCTCACAGGGATGAGACCCAGTACTTC
- | TRBD1 | TRBJ2-4 | TRBV7-2 | CASSRRVGTGGHIQYF | TGTGCCAGCAGCCGGAGGGTGGGGACAGGGGGACACATTCAGTACTTC
few | TRBD2 | TRBJ2-1 | TRBV7-3 | CASSRNGLANEQFF | TGTGCCAGCAGCCGTAATGGACTAGCCAATGAGCAGTTCTTC
- | - | TRBJ1-1 | TRBV2 | CASSEIGGNTEAFF | TGTGCCAGCAGTGAAATCGGGGGGAACACTGAAGCTTTCTTT
- | TRBD1 | TRBJ1-1 | TRBV5-1 | CASSDSGTGVLEAFF | TGCGCCAGCAGCGATTCCGGGACAGGGGTGCTGGAAGCTTTCTTT
- | TRBD1 | TRBJ2-7 | TRBV6-2/TRBV6-3 | CASSYWTGPYEQYF | TGTGCCAGCAGTTATTGGACAGGCCCCTACGAGCAGTACTTC
few | TRBD1 | TRBJ1-2 | TRBV4-1 | CASSQGPGQGDYGYTF | TGCGCCAGCAGCCAAGGCCCCGGGCAGGGGGATTATGGCTACACCTTC
few | - | TRBJ2-6 | TRBV29-1 | CSVEISSGANVLTF | TGCAGCGTCGAGATTTCCTCTGGGGCCAACGTCCTGACTTTC
few | - | TRBJ2-1 | TRBV5-1 | CASRRGEAYNEQFF | TGCGCCAGCAGGAGGGGGGAGGCCTACAATGAGCAGTTCTTC